The sequence of this TCR beta chain was determined in a study of shared clonotypes between healthy human individuals. Here immunoSEQ multiplex PCR was the method, and the copy in TCRdb shows in-frame clones only, minus some. This table has over a million clones, around 95% appearing once. What was sequenced was naive CD4+ T cells sorted from blood. Subset here: CD45RA+ positively selected. This clonotype was obtained from a man aged 30 to 39 in good health.

The CDR3 here is CASSVSTGNAGEQYF. For the CDR3, the DNA is TGTGCCAGCAGCGTCTCAACGGGGAACGCAGGCGAGCAGTACTTC. The chain couples TRBV11-2 to TRBJ2-7; D possibly corresponds to TRBD2 (5 bases). Trimming shortened V by 5 bases and J by 6 bases, and 20 bases separated the two germline ends. CDR3 length: 15 residues. The V gene's germline CDR1 is SGHAT and CDR2 FQNNGV.